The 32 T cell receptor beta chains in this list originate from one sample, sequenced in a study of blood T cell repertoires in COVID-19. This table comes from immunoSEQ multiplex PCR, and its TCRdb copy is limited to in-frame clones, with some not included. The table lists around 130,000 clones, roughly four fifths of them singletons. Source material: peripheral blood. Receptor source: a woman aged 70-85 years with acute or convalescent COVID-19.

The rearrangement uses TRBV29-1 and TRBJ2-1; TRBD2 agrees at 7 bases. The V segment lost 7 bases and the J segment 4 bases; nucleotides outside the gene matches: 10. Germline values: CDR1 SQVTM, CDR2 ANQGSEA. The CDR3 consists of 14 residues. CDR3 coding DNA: TGCAGCGCTTCAACAGCGGGGCTGTACAATGAGCAGTTCTTC. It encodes CSASTAGLYNEQFF.

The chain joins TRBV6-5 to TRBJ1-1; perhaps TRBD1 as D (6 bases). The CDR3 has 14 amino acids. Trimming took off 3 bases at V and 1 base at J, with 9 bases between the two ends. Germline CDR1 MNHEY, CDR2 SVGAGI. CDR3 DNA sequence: TGTGCCAGCAGTTATCAGGGACAGAACACTGAAGCTTTCTTT. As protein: CASSYQGQNTEAFF.

CDR3 in amino acids: CASSQGRGRVNTEAFF. CDR3 sequence (DNA): TGCGCCAGCAGCCAAGGAAGAGGCAGGGTGAACACTGAAGCTTTCTTT. The chain has TRBV4-3 and TRBJ1-1, with D possibly TRBD1 on 5 matching bases. Germline V gives CDR1 LGHNA, CDR2 YSLEER. The CDR3 extends over 16 amino acids. The ends were cut back, 1 base at V and 0 bases at J, with 12 bases in the middle.

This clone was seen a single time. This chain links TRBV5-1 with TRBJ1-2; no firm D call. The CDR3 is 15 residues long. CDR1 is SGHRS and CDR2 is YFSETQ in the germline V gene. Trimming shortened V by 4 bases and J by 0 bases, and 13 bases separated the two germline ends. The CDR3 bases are TGCGCCAGCAGCCCGGGGTGGGGAACTAACTATGGCTACACCTTC. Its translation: CASSPGWGTNYGYTF. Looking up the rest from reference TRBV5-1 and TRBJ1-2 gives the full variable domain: KAGVTQTPRYLIKTRGQQVTLSCSPISGHRSVSWYQQTPGQGLQFLFEYFSETQRNKGNFPGRFSGRQFSNSRSEMNVSTLELGDSALYLCASSPGWGTNYGYTFGSGTRLTVV.

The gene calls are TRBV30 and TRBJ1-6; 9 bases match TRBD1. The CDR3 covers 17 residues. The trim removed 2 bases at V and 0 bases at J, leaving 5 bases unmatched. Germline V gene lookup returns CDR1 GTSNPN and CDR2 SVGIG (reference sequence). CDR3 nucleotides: TGTGCCTGGAGTTTAGGACAGGGGAGCTCCTATAATTCACCCCTCCACTTT. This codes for CAWSLGQGSSYNSPLHF. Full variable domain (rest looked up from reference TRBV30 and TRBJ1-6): SQTIHQWPATLVQPVGSPLSLECTVEGTSNPNLYWYRQAAGRGLQLLFYSVGIGQISSEVPQNLSASRPQDRQFILSSKKLLLSDSGFYLCAWSLGQGSSYNSPLHFGNGTRLTVT.

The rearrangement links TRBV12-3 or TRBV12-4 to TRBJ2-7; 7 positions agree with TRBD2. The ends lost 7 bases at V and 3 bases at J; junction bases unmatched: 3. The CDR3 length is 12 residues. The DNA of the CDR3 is TGTGCCAGCATGGGAGGGGTCTACGAGCAGTACTTC. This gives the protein CASMGGVYEQYF.

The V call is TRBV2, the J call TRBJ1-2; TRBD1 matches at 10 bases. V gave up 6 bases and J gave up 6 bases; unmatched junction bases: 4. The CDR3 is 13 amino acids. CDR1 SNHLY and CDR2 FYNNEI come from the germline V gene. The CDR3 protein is CASREDRGDGYTF. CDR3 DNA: TGTGCCAGCAGGGAGGACAGGGGGGATGGCTACACCTTC.

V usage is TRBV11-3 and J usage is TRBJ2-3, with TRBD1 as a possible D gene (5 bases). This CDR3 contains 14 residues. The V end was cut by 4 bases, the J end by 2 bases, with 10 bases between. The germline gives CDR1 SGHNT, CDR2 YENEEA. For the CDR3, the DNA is TGTGCCAGCAGCTACAGGTCGTACACAGATACGCAGTATTTT. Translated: CASSYRSYTDTQYF.

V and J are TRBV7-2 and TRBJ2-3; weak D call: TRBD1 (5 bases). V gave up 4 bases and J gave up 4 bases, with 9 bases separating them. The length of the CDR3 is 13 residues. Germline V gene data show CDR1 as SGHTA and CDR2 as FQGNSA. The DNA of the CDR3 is TGTGCCAGCAGCTCCCAGGGTCCAGATACGCAGTATTTT. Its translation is CASSSQGPDTQYF.

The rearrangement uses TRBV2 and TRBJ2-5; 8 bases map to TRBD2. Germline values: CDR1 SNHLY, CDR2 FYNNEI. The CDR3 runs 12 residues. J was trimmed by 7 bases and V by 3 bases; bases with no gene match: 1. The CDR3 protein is CASSDRGGTQYF. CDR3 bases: TGTGCCAGCAGTGATCGGGGGGGGACCCAGTACTTC.

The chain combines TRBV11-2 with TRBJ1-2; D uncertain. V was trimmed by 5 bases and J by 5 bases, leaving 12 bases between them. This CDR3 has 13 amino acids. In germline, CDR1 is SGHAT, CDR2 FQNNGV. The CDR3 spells CASSPPRSYGYTF. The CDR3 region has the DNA TGTGCCAGCAGCCCCCCACGGTCTTATGGCTACACCTTC.

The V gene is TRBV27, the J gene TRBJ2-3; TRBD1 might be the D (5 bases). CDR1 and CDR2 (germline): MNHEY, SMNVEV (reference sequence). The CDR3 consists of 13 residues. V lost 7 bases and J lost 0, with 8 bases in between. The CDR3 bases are TGTGCCAGCAAGGCAGGGAGCACAGATACGCAGTATTTT. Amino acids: CASKAGSTDTQYF.

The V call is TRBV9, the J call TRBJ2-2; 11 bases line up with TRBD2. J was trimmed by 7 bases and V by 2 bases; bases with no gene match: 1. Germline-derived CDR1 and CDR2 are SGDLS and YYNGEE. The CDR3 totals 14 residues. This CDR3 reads CASSVSGGVGELFF. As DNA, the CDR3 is TGTGCCAGCAGCGTTAGCGGGGGGGTCGGGGAGCTGTTTTTT.

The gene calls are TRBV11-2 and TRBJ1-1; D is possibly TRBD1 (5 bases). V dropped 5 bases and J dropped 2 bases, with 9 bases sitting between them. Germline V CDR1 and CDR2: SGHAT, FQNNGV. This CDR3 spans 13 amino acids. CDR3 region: CASSLGANTEAFF. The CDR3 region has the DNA TGTGCCAGCAGCCTAGGGGCCAACACTGAAGCTTTCTTT.

The CDR3 region is CASSSRITDTQYF. The CDR3, as DNA: TGTGCCAGCAGCAGCAGGATCACAGATACGCAGTATTTT. This sequence joins TRBV7-7 and TRBJ2-3, with D hard to call. Trimming cost V 5 bases and J 2 bases, with 8 bases left between them. The germline gives CDR1 SSHAT, CDR2 FNYEAQ (reference sequence). The CDR3 contains 13 residues.

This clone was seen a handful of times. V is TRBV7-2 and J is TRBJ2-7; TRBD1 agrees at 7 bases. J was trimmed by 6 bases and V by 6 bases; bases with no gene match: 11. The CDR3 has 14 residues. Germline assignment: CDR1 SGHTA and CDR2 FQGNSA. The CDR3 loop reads CASSLRQGGPEQYF. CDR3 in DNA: TGTGCCAGCAGTTTACGGCAAGGGGGCCCCGAGCAGTACTTC.

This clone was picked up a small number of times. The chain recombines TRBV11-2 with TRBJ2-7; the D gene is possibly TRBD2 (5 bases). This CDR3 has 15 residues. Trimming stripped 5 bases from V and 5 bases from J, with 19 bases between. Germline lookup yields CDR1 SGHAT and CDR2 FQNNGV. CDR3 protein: CASSKSGLTTHEQYF. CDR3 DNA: TGTGCCAGCAGCAAATCCGGGTTGACTACCCACGAGCAGTACTTC.

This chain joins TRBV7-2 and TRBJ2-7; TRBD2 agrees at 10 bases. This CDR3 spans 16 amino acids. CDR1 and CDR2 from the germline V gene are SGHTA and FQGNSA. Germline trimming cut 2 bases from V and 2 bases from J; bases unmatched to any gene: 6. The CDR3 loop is CASSLYPAGGTYEQYF. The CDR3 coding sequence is TGTGCCAGCAGCTTATATCCAGCGGGGGGGACCTACGAGCAGTACTTC.

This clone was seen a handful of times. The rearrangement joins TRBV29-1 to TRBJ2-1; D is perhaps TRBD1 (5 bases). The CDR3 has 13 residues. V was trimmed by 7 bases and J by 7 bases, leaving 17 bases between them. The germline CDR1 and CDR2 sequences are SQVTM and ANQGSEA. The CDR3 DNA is TGCAGCGCACACCCCTTAGGGGTTAATGAGCAGTTCTTC. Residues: CSAHPLGVNEQFF.

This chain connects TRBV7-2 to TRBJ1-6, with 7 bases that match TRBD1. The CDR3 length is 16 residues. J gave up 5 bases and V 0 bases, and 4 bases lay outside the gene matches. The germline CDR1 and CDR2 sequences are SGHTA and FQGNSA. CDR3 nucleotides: TGTGCCAGCAGCTTAGCGTTAGGGACAGATAATTCACCCCTCCACTTT. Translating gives CASSLALGTDNSPLHF.

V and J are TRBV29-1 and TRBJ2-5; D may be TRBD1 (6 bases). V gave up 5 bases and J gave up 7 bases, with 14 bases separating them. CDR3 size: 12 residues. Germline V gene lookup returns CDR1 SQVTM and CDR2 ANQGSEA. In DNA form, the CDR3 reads TGCAGCGTTCGATTACTAGGGGGGACCCAGTACTTC. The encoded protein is CSVRLLGGTQYF. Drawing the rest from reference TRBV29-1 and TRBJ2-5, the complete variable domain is SAVISQKPSRDICQRGTSLTIQCQVDSQVTMMFWYRQQPGQSLTLIATANQGSEATYESGFVIDKFPISRPNLTFSTLTVSNMSPEDSSIYLCSVRLLGGTQYFGPGTRLLVL.

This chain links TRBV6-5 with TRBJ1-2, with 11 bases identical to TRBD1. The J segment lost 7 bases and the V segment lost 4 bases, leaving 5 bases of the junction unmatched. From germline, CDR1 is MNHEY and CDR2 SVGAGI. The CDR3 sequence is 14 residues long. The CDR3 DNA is TGTGCCAGCAGTTTGGGACAGGGGGTAGGTGGCTACACCTTC. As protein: CASSLGQGVGGYTF.

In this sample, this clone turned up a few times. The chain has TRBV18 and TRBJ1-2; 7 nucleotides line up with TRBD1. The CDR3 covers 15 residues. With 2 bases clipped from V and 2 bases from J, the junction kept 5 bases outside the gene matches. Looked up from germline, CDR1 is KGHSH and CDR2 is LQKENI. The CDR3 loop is CASSPLRQGNYGYTF. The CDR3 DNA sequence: TGTGCCAGCTCACCATTACGACAGGGAAACTATGGCTACACCTTC.

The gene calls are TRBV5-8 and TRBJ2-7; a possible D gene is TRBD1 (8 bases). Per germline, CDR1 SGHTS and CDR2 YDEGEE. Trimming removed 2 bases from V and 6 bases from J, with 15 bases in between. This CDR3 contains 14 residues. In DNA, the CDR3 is TGTGCCAGCAGCTTTAGGACAGGGAGGGCCGAGCAGTACGTC. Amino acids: CASSFRTGRAEQYV.

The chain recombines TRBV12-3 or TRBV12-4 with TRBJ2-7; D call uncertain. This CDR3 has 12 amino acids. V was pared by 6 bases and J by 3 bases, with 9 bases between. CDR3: CASSWAFYEQYF. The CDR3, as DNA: TGTGCCAGCAGCTGGGCGTTCTACGAGCAGTACTTC.

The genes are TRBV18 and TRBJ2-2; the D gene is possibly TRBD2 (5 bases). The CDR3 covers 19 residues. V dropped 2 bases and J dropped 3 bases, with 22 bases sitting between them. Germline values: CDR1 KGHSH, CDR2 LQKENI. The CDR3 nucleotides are TGTGCCAGCTCACCAATGGAGGTACAATCTCAACGATACACCGGGGAGCTGTTTTTT. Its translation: CASSPMEVQSQRYTGELFF.

This chain's CDR3 is CASSLGQDEAFF. As DNA, the CDR3 is TGTGCCAGCAGCTTGGGGCAGGATGAAGCTTTCTTT. The J gene is TRBJ1-1, the V gene TRBV5-6; D uncertain. There are 12 residues in the CDR3. Trimming stripped 0 bases from V and 7 bases from J, with 7 bases between. Germline V gene data show CDR1 as SGHDT and CDR2 as YYEEEE.

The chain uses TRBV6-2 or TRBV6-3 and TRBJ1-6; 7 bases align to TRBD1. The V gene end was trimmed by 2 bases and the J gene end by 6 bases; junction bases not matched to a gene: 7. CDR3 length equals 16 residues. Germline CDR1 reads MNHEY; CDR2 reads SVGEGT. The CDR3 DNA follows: TGTGCCAGCAGTTACGGCGGGACAGAGATTAATTCACCCCTCCACTTT. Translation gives CASSYGGTEINSPLHF.

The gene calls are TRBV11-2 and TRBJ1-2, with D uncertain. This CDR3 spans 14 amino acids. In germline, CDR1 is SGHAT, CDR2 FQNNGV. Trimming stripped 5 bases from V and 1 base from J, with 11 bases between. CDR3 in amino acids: CASSPGSFNYGYTF. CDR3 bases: TGTGCCAGCAGCCCCGGGTCTTTTAACTATGGCTACACCTTC.

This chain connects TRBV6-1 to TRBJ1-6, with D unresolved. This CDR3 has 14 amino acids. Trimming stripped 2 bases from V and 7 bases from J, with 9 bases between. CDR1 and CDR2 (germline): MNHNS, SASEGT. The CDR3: CASSEHTGNSPLHF. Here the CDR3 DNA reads TGTGCCAGCAGTGAACACACGGGGAATTCACCCCTCCACTTT.

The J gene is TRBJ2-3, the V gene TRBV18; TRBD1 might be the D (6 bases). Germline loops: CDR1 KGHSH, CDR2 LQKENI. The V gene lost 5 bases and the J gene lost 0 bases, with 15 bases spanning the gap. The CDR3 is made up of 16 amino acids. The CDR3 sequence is CASSVLGTPSTDTQYF. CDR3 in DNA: TGTGCCAGCTCAGTCCTCGGGACACCTAGCACAGATACGCAGTATTTT.

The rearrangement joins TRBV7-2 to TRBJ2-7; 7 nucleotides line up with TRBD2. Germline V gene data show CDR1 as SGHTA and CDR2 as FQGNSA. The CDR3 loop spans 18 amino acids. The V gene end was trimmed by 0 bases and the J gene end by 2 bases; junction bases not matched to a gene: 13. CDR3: CASSLAPTPGAGTYEQYF. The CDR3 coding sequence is TGTGCCAGCAGCTTAGCACCCACCCCGGGAGCGGGGACCTACGAGCAGTACTTC.